These 24 T cell receptor beta chains originate from one sample sequenced in a study of cytomegalovirus exposure and HLA in healthy donors. Profiling relied on immunoSEQ multiplex PCR, and the TCRdb table lists in-frame clones only, not all of them. The sample lists about 160,000 clones; around 85% were seen once. Sequenced: PBMCs. These receptors all come from a woman aged 30 to 39 in good health and CMV-seronegative.

Note on this clone: Other nucleotide sequences in the sample specify the same CDR3. This rearrangement joins TRBV2 to TRBJ2-7, with TRBD1 matching over 10 bases. V was pared by 6 bases and J by 3 bases, with 5 bases of the junction left unmatched. CDR1 and CDR2 from the germline V gene are SNHLY and FYNNEI. The CDR3 consists of 14 residues. The CDR3 DNA sequence: TGTGCCAGCAGGCCGGGGGACAGGGGCTACGAGCAGTACTTC. It specifies CASRPGDRGYEQYF.

This clone has more than one count but fewer than ten. This sequence joins TRBV7-2 and TRBJ2-3; 7 positions agree with TRBD2. CDR3 length: 15 amino acids. CDR1 is SGHTA, CDR2 FQGNSA, per germline. Losses at the gene ends were 3 bases for V and 0 bases for J; bases not matched to a gene: 3. The CDR3 loop is CASSLWDYSTDTQYF. CDR3 DNA: TGTGCCAGCAGCTTGTGGGACTACAGCACAGATACGCAGTATTTT. Combining the CDR3 with reference TRBV7-2 and TRBJ2-3 gives the whole variable domain GAGVSQSPSNKVTEKGKDVELRCDPISGHTALYWYRQSLGQGLEFLIYFQGNSAPDKSGLPSDRFSAERTGGSVSTLTIQRTQQEDSAVYLCASSLWDYSTDTQYFGPGTRLTVL.

The chain couples TRBV28 to TRBJ2-1; D may be TRBD1 or TRBD2 (5 bases each). CDR3 length: 15 amino acids. The V end lost 3 bases, the J end lost 6 bases, and 15 bases lay between the germline ends. CDR1 and CDR2 (germline): MDHEN, SYDVKM. CDR3 region: CASSFAGTLGNEQFF. In DNA, the CDR3 is TGTGCCAGCAGTTTCGCCGGGACCCTCGGCAATGAGCAGTTCTTC.

This clone was found once. CDR3 bases: TGTGCCAGCAGCTTAGCCGGCGAGACTGAAGCTTTCTTT. Translation gives CASSLAGETEAFF. This chain uses TRBV7-9 with TRBJ1-1; D gene unclear. In germline, CDR1 is SEHNR, CDR2 FQNEAQ (reference sequence). The CDR3 runs to 13 residues. Trimming pared 0 bases from V and 5 bases from J, leaving 7 bases between.

The CDR3 loop is CASSSRGPGTKNIQYF. The DNA for the CDR3 is TGTGCCAGCAGTTCCAGGGGTCCAGGAACCAAAAACATTCAGTACTTC. V is TRBV27 and J is TRBJ2-4; D possibly corresponds to TRBD1 (6 bases). CDR1 and CDR2 (germline): MNHEY, SMNVEV (reference sequence). The V and J ends lost 4 bases and 2 bases respectively, with 15 bases between them. CDR3 size: 16 residues.

The chain recombines TRBV19 with TRBJ2-7, with D perhaps matching TRBD2 (5 bases). V shed 2 bases and J shed 6 bases, with 20 bases lying between them. CDR3 length: 16 amino acids. Germline loops: CDR1 LNHDA, CDR2 SQIVND (reference sequence). CDR3: CASSIIGPGLKSEQYF. Here the CDR3 DNA reads TGTGCCAGTAGTATAATCGGTCCGGGGTTGAAGAGCGAGCAGTACTTC.

The rearrangement links TRBV27 to TRBJ2-7; D possibly uses TRBD1 or TRBD2 (5 bases each). Trimming cost V 2 bases and J 1 base, with 15 bases left between them. This CDR3 region has 16 residues. The germline V gene encodes CDR1 MNHEY and CDR2 SMNVEV (reference sequence). DNA of the CDR3: TGTGCCAGCAGTTTAGGGGGTTTGGCTGCTTCCTACGAGCAGTACTTC. Residues: CASSLGGLAASYEQYF.

The chain joins TRBV27 to TRBJ1-1; no clear D gene. Trimming cost V 4 bases and J 1 base, with 10 bases left between them. CDR1 is MNHEY, CDR2 SMNVEV, per germline (reference sequence). The CDR3 totals 14 residues. This CDR3 reads CASSWAATNTEAFF. The CDR3 nucleotides are TGTGCCAGCAGTTGGGCAGCAACGAACACTGAAGCTTTCTTT.

This clone was seen only once. The chain joins TRBV30 to TRBJ1-1, with 7 bases that match TRBD1. This CDR3 is built from 14 residues. CDR1 is GTSNPN and CDR2 is SVGIG in the germline V gene (reference sequence). V dropped 5 bases and J dropped 0; count of bases not matched to a gene: 6. The CDR3 sequence: CAWGGQWMNTEAFF. CDR3 in DNA: TGTGCCTGGGGGGGACAGTGGATGAACACTGAAGCTTTCTTT.

The chain joins TRBV6-1 to TRBJ2-5; 9 bases agree with TRBD1. In germline, CDR1 is MNHNS, CDR2 SASEGT. Trimming cost V 0 bases and J 2 bases; bases outside gene matches: 16. The CDR3 has 20 residues. The CDR3 nucleotides are TGTGCCAGCAGTGAAGCGCCGATTCGTGGGACAGGGAGCACACAAGAGACCCAGTACTTC. Its protein product is CASSEAPIRGTGSTQETQYF.

CDR3 loop: CASRLAGGVEQTQYF. CDR3 bases: TGTGCCAGTCGACTAGCGGGGGGAGTTGAGCAGACCCAGTACTTC. This chain joins TRBV6-6 and TRBJ2-5; TRBD2 matches 13 bases. The junction had 10 bases not matched to a gene; V was cut back by 9 bases and J by 6 bases. The length of the CDR3 is 15 residues. CDR1 is MNHNY and CDR2 is SVGAGI in the germline V gene (reference sequence).

This clone turned up a few times. This rearrangement joins TRBV5-1 to TRBJ2-2; possibly TRBD1 for D (6 bases). The CDR3 runs 12 residues. Germline V gene data show CDR1 as SGHRS and CDR2 as YFSETQ. V lost 7 bases and J 5 bases, leaving 9 bases between the germline ends. This CDR3 reads CASGQPTGELFF. The CDR3 bases are TGCGCCAGCGGACAGCCGACCGGGGAGCTGTTTTTT.

The chain recombines TRBV29-1 with TRBJ2-1, with D hard to call. The germline gives CDR1 SQVTM, CDR2 ANQGSEA. V lost 7 bases and J 2 bases, leaving 9 bases between the germline ends. The CDR3 has 12 amino acids. The CDR3 sequence is CSASRAYNEQFF. The CDR3 DNA reads as TGCAGCGCATCCCGCGCCTACAATGAGCAGTTCTTC.

This chain joins TRBV9 and TRBJ2-7; TRBD2 aligns across 11 bases. The ends lost 3 bases at V and 2 bases at J; junction bases unmatched: 4. This CDR3 region has 15 residues. Germline CDR1 and CDR2: SGDLS and YYNGEE. CDR3 in amino acids: CASSATSGGTYEQYF. As DNA, the CDR3 is TGTGCCAGCAGCGCAACTAGCGGGGGCACCTACGAGCAGTACTTC.

This clone showed up just a few times. The CDR3 sequence: CASRLLRDNTGELFF. The CDR3 nucleotides read TGTGCCAGCAGACTACTGAGGGATAACACCGGGGAGCTGTTTTTT. This chain joins TRBV28 and TRBJ2-2; D possibly corresponds to TRBD2 (5 bases). The CDR3 sequence is 15 residues long. Per germline, CDR1 MDHEN and CDR2 SYDVKM. The V gene lost 6 bases and the J gene lost 2 bases, with 13 bases spanning the gap.

V gene TRBV6-4 combines with J gene TRBJ2-1; weak D call: TRBD1 (5 bases). The germline V and J ends were trimmed by 5 bases and 3 bases, with 11 bases remaining between them. The CDR3 spans 14 residues. CDR1 is MRHNA and CDR2 is SNTAGT in the germline V gene. The CDR3 nucleotides are TGTGCCAGCAGTCCCAGGGTAGGCTACAATGAGCAGTTCTTC. Translating gives CASSPRVGYNEQFF.

The chain combines TRBV6-6 with TRBJ1-4, with D unclear. Germline V gene sequence: CDR1 MNHNY, CDR2 SVGAGI (reference sequence). This CDR3 is 13 amino acids long. The germline V and J ends were trimmed by 5 bases and 8 bases, with 12 bases remaining between them. The CDR3 sequence: CASSLRRGEKLFF. The CDR3 nucleotides are TGTGCCAGCAGTCTGAGACGGGGAGAAAAACTGTTTTTT.

J is TRBJ1-3 and V is TRBV5-4; 8 positions agree with TRBD1. This CDR3 contains 14 residues. CDR1 and CDR2 from the germline V gene are SGHNT and YYREEE (reference sequence). V dropped 4 bases and J dropped 5; count of bases not matched to a gene: 5. This CDR3 is CASSRGTGRNTIYF. In DNA, the CDR3 is TGTGCCAGCAGCCGGGGGACAGGTAGAAACACCATATATTTT.

The chain couples TRBV9 to TRBJ2-1; D is unresolved. Germline V gives CDR1 SGDLS, CDR2 YYNGEE. Trimming took 1 base from V and 8 from J, leaving 16 bases between them. The CDR3 totals 15 residues. The CDR3 reads CASSVTSIFSDEQFF. The CDR3 DNA sequence: TGTGCCAGCAGCGTAACGTCGATTTTCAGCGATGAGCAGTTCTTC.

This chain connects TRBV5-6 to TRBJ2-7; D unresolved. Germline values: CDR1 SGHDT, CDR2 YYEEEE. The CDR3 totals 14 residues. Trimming removed 0 bases at V and 0 bases at J, with 7 bases between. The CDR3 here is CASSLGPSSYEQYF. The CDR3 bases are TGTGCCAGCAGCTTGGGACCAAGCTCCTACGAGCAGTACTTC.

The chain recombines TRBV5-4 with TRBJ2-4, with D perhaps matching TRBD2 (6 bases). There are 14 residues in the CDR3. V lost 7 bases, J lost 1 base, and 12 bases lay in between. Per the germline V gene, CDR1 is SGHNT and CDR2 is YYREEE (reference sequence). The CDR3: CASGSGDAKNIQYF. The CDR3 nucleotides are TGTGCCAGCGGTTCGGGAGATGCCAAAAACATTCAGTACTTC.

The genes are TRBV5-5 and TRBJ2-7, with TRBD2 matching over 7 bases. The CDR3 sequence is 14 residues long. V shed 0 bases, J shed 4 bases, and the junction held 4 bases outside the gene matches. The germline CDR1 and CDR2 sequences are SGHKS and YYEKEE (reference sequence). For the CDR3, the DNA is TGTGCCAGCAGCTTGGTTGGGGGGGTATACGAGCAGTACTTC. Its translation: CASSLVGGVYEQYF.

The chain carries TRBV20-1 and TRBJ2-1; the D is unclear. The CDR3 is 11 amino acids. Trimming removed 4 bases at V and 4 bases at J, with 5 bases between. CDR1 and CDR2 from the germline V gene are DFQATT and SNEGSKA (reference sequence). The CDR3 region has the DNA TGCAGTGCTAACGCTTACAATGAGCAGTTCTTC. Its translation is CSANAYNEQFF.

Of note for this clone: A much more abundant neighbour one base away suggests this may be a read error. The same CDR3 can be traced to other DNA sequences in this sample. The V gene is TRBV6-5, the J gene TRBJ2-6; unclear D gene. V lost 2 bases and J 0 bases, leaving 2 bases between the germline ends. The CDR3 covers 14 residues. Looked up from germline, CDR1 is MNHEY and CDR2 is SVGAGI. CDR3 sequence reads: CASSYSSGANVLTF. The CDR3, as DNA: TGTGCCAGCAGTTACAGCTCTGGGGCCAACGTCCTGACTTTC.